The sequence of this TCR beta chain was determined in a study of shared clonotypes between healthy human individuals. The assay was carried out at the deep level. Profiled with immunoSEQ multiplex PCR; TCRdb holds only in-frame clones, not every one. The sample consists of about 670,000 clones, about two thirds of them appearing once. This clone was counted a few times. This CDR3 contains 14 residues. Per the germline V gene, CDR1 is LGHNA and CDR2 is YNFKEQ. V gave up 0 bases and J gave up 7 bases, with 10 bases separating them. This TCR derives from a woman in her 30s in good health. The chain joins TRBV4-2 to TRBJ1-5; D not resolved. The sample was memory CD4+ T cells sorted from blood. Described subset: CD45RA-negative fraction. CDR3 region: CASSQDLVGQPQHF. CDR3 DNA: TGTGCCAGCAGCCAAGATTTGGTAGGCCAGCCCCAGCATTTT.